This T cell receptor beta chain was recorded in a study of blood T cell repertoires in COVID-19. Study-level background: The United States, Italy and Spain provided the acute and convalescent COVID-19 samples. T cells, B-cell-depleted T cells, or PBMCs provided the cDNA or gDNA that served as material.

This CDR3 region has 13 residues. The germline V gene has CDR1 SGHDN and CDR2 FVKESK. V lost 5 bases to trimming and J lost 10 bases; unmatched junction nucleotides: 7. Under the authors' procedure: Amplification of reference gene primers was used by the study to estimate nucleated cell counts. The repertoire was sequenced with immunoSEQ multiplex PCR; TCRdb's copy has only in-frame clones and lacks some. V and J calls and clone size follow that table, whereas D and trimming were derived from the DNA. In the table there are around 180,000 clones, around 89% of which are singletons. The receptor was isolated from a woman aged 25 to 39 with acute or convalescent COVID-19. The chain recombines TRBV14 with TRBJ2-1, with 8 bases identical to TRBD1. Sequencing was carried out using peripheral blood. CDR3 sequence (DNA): TGTGCCAGCAGCATTGACAGGGGCGGGGAGCAGTTCTTC. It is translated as CASSIDRGGEQFF.